This TCR beta chain was sequenced in a study of CD8 T cells in Susac syndrome. The germline V gene has CDR1 SEHNR and CDR2 FQNEAQ (reference sequence). V lost 5 bases and J 6 bases, leaving 7 bases between the germline ends. The CDR3 runs to 12 residues. Roughly 0.45 to 1 ug RNA was reverse transcribed with random hexamers. TCRdb reprocessed the immunoSEQ multiplex PCR reads with MiXCR, giving one entry per CDR3 protein. The sample holds 130,000 or so distinct CDR3 sequences; about 93% are singletons and the top ten take approximately 0.24%. The sequenced sample consisted of CD8+ T cells from PBMCs. The rearrangement joins TRBV7-9 to TRBJ2-2; D remains unclear. The source of this sequence is a human donor with multiple sclerosis. DNA of the CDR3: TGTGCCAGCAGCATCCAGCCCGGGGAGCTGTTTTTT. It translates to CASSIQPGELFF.